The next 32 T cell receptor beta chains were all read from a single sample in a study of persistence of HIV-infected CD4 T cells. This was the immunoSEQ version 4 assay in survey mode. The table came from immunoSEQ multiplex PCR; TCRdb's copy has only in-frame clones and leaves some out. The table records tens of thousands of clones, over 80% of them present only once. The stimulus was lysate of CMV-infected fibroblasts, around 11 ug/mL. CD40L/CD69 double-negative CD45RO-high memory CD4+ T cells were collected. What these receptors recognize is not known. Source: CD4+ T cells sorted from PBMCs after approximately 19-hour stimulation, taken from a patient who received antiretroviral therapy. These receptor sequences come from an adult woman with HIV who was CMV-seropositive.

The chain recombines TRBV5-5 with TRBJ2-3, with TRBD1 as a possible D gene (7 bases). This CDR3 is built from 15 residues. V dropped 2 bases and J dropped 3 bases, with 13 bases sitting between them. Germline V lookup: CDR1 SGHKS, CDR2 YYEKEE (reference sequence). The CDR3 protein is CASSLNQGGTDTQYF. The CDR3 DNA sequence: TGTGCCAGCAGCTTAAACCAGGGGGGTACAGATACGCAGTATTTT.

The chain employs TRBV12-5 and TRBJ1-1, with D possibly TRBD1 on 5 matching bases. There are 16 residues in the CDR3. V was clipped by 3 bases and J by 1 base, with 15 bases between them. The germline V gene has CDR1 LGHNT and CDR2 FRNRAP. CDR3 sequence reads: CASGLGLFGGNTEAFF. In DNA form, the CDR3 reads TGTGCTAGTGGTTTAGGTCTTTTTGGGGGGAACACTGAAGCTTTCTTT.

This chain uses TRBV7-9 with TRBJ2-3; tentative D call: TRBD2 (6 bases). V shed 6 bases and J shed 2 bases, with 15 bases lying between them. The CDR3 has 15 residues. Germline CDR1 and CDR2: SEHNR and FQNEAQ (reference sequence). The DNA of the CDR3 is TGTGCCAGCAGATCAGGGACTTCCCACACAGATACGCAGTATTTT. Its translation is CASRSGTSHTDTQYF.

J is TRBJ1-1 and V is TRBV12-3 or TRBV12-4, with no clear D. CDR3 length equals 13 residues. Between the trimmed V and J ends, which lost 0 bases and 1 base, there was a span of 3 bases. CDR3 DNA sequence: TGTGCCAGCAGTTTAGCCCAGAACACTGAAGCTTTCTTT. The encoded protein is CASSLAQNTEAFF.

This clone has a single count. DNA of the CDR3: TGTGCCACCAGCAGGGACTTTCAGGCGGACAATGAGCAGTTCTTC. It yields the protein CATSRDFQADNEQFF. The chain joins TRBV15 to TRBJ2-1, with D tentatively TRBD2 (5 bases). V lost 3 bases and J lost 5, with 14 bases in between. Germline V lookup: CDR1 LNHNV, CDR2 YYDKDF (reference sequence). The CDR3 totals 15 residues.

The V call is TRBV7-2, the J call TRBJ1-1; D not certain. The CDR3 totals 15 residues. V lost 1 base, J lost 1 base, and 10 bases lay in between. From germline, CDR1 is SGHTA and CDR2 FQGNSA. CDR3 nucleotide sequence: TGTGCCAGCAGCTTAGATCCACAGCCGAACACTGAAGCTTTCTTT. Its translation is CASSLDPQPNTEAFF.

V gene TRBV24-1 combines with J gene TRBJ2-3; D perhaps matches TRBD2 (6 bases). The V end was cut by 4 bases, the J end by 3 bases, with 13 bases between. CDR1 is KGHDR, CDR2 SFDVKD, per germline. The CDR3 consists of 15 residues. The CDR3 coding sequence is TGTGCCACCAGTGACCCCGGACGGGGGACAGATACGCAGTATTTT. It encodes CATSDPGRGTDTQYF.

CDR3 DNA sequence: TGTGCCAGCAGCCACTGGACAGCGCAGGGAAACACCATATATTTT. This sequence encodes CASSHWTAQGNTIYF. This chain joins TRBV3-1 (or the pseudogene TRBV3-2) and TRBJ1-3, with a weak D call TRBD1 (6 bases). The germline gives CDR1 LGHDT, CDR2 YNNKEL (reference sequence). The CDR3 loop spans 15 amino acids. The germline V and J ends were trimmed by 3 bases and 4 bases, with 13 bases remaining between them.

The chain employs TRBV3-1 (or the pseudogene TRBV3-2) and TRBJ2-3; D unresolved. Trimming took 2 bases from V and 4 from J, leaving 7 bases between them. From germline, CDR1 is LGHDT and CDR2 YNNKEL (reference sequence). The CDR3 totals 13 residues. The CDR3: CASSQFNSDTQYF. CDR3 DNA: TGTGCCAGCAGCCAATTCAATTCAGATACGCAGTATTTT.

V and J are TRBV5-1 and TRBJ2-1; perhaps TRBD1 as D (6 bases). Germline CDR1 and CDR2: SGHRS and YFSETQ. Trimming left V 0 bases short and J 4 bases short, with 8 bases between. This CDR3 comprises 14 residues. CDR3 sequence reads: CASSLADSYNEQFF. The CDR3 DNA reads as TGCGCCAGCAGCTTGGCGGACAGTTACAATGAGCAGTTCTTC.

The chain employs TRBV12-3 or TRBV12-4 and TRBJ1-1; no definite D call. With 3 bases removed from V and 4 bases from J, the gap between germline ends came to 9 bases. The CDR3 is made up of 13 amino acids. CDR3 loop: CASSLREGTEAFF. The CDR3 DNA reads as TGTGCCAGCAGTTTGCGGGAGGGCACTGAAGCTTTCTTT.

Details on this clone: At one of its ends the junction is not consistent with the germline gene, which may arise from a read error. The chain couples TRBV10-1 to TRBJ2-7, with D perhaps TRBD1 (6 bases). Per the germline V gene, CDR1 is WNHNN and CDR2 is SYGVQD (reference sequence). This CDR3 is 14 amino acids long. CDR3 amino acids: CASRSTGQSSEQYF. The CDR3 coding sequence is TGCGCCAGCAGGTCGACAGGACAATCCTCCGAGCAGTACTTC.

For the CDR3, the DNA is TGTGCCAGCAGCCCCGGCCTCTTAGGCACCTACGAGCAGTACTTC. Amino acid sequence: CASSPGLLGTYEQYF. The J gene is TRBJ2-7, the V gene TRBV3-1 (or the pseudogene TRBV3-2); D is unresolved. Germline CDR1 and CDR2: LGHDT and YNNKEL (reference sequence). Trimming stripped 4 bases from V and 2 bases from J, with 15 bases between. The CDR3 has 15 residues.

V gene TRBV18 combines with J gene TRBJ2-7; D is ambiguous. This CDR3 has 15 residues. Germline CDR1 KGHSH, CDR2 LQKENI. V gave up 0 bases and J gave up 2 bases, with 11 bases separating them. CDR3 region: CASSPPNRNTYEQYF. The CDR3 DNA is TGTGCCAGCTCACCACCGAACAGAAACACCTACGAGCAGTACTTC.

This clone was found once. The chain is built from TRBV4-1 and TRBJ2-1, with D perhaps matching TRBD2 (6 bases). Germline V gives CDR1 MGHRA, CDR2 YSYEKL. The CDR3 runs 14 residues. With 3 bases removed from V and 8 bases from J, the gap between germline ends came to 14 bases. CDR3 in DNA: TGCGCCAGCAGCCAGGCGGGGTACGACCATGAGCAGTTCTTC. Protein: CASSQAGYDHEQFF.

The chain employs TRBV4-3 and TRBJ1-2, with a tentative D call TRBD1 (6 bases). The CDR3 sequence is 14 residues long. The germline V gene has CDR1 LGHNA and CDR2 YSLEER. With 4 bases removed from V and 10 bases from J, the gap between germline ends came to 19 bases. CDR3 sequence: CASSPDQGLGSYTF. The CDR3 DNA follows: TGCGCCAGCAGCCCGGACCAGGGGTTAGGATCCTACACCTTC.

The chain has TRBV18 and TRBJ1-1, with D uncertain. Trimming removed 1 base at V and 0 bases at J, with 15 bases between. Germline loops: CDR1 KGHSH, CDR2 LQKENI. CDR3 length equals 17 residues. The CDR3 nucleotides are TGTGCCAGCTCACCACTTGGTCAGTACTCAATGAACACTGAAGCTTTCTTT. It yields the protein CASSPLGQYSMNTEAFF.

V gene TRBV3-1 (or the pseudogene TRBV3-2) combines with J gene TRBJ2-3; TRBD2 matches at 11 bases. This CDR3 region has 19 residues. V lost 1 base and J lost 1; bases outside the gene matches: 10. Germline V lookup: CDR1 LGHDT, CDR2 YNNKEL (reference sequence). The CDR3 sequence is CASSQASGGIQTRTDTQYF. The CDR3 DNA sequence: TGTGCCAGCAGCCAAGCTAGCGGGGGGATTCAAACCCGCACAGATACGCAGTATTTT.

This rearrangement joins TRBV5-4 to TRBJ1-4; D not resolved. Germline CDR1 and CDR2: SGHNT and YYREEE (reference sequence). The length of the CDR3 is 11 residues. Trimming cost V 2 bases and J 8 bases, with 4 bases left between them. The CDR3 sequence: CASSFLEKLFF. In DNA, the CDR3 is TGTGCCAGCAGCTTTCTCGAAAAACTGTTTTTT. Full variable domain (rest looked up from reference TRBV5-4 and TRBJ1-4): ETGVTQSPTHLIKTRGQQVTLRCSSQSGHNTVSWYQQALGQGPQFIFQYYREEENGRGNFPPRFSGLQFPNYSSELNVNALELDDSALYLCASSFLEKLFFGSGTQLSVL.

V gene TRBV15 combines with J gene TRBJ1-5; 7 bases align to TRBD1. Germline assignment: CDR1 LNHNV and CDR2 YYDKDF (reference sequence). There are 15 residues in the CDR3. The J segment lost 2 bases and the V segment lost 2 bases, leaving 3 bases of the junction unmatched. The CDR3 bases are TGTGCCACCAGCAGACAGGGGGGAGGCAATCAGCCCCAGCATTTT. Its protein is CATSRQGGGNQPQHF. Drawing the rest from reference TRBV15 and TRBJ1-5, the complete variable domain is DAMVIQNPRYQVTQFGKPVTLSCSQTLNHNVMYWYQQKSSQAPKLLFHYYDKDFNNEADTPDNFQSRRPNTSFCFLDIRSPGLGDTAMYLCATSRQGGGNQPQHFGDGTRLSIL.

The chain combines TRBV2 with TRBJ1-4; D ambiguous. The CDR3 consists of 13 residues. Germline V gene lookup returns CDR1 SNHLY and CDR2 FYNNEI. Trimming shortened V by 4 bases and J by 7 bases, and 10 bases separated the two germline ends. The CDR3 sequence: CASSGEFGEKLFF. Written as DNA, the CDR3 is TGTGCCAGCAGTGGCGAGTTCGGTGAAAAACTGTTTTTT.

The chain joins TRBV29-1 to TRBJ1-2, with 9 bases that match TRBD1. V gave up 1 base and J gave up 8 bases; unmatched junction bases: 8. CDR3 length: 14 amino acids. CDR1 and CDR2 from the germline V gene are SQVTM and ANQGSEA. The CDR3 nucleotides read TGCAGCGTTGAAGGGGTACAGGGGGCGCGGGGCTACACCTTC. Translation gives CSVEGVQGARGYTF.

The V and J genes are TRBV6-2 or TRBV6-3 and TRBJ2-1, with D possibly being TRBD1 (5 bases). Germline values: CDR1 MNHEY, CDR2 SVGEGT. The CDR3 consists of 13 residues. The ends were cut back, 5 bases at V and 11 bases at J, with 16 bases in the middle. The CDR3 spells CASSNQQDTQQFF. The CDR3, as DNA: TGTGCCAGCAGTAACCAACAGGACACCCAGCAGTTCTTC.

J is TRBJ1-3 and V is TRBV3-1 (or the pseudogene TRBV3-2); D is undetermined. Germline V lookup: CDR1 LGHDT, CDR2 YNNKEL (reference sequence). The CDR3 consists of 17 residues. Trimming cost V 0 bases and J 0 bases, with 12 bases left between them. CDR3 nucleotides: TGTGCCAGCAGCCAAGAAGCTTGGAGCTACTCTGGAAACACCATATATTTT. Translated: CASSQEAWSYSGNTIYF.

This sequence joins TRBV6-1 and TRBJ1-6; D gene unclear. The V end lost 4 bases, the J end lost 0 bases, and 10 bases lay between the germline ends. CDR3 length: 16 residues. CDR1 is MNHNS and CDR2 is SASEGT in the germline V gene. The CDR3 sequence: CASSAWKGSYNSPLHF. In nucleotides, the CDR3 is TGTGCCAGCAGTGCGTGGAAGGGCTCCTATAATTCACCCCTCCACTTT.

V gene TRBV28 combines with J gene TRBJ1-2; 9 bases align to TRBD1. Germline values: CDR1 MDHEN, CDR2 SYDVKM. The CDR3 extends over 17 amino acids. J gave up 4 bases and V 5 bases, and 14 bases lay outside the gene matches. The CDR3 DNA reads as TGTGCCAGCAGTCCCGCGGCGAGAAACAGGGGGCTCTATGGCTACACCTTC. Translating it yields CASSPAARNRGLYGYTF.

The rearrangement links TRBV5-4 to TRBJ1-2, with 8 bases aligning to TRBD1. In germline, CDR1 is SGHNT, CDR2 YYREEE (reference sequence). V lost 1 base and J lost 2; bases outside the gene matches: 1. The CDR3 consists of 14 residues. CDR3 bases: TGTGCCAGCAGCTTGAACAGGGGGAACTATGGCTACACCTTC. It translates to CASSLNRGNYGYTF.

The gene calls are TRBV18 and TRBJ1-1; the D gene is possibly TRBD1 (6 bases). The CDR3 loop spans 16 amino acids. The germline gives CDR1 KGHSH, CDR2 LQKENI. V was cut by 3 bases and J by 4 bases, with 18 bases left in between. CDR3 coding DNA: TGTGCCAGCTCACCCCAACTTCAGGGGTCGGGCACTGAAGCTTTCTTT. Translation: CASSPQLQGSGTEAFF.

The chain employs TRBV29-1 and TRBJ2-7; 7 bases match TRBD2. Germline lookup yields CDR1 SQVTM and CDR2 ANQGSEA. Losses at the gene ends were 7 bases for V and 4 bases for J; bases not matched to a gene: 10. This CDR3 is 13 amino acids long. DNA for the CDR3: TGCAGCGCCGGGCGGGGGTCAGATTACGAGCAGTACTTC. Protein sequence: CSAGRGSDYEQYF.

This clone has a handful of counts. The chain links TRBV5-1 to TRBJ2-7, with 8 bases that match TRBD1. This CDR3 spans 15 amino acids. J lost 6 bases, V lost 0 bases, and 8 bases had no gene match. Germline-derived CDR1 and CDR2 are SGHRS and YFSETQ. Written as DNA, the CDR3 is TGCGCCAGCAGCTTGGCCTTAGGACAGGGCGGCGAGCAGTACTTC. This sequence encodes CASSLALGQGGEQYF.

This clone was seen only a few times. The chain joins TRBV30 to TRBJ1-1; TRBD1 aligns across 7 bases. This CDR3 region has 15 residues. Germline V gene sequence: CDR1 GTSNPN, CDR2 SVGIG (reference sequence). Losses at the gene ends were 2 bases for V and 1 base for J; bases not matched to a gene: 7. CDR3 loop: CAWSSLGQANTEAFF. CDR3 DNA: TGTGCCTGGAGTTCCCTTGGACAGGCGAACACTGAAGCTTTCTTT. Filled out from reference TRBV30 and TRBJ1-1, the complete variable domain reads SQTIHQWPATLVQPVGSPLSLECTVEGTSNPNLYWYRQAAGRGLQLLFYSVGIGQISSEVPQNLSASRPQDRQFILSSKKLLLSDSGFYLCAWSSLGQANTEAFFGQGTRLTVV.

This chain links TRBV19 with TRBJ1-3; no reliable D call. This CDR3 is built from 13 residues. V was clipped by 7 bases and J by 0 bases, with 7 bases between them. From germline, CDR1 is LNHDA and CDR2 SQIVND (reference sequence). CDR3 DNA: TGTGCCAGTAACGGGCGCTCTGGAAACACCATATATTTT. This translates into CASNGRSGNTIYF.